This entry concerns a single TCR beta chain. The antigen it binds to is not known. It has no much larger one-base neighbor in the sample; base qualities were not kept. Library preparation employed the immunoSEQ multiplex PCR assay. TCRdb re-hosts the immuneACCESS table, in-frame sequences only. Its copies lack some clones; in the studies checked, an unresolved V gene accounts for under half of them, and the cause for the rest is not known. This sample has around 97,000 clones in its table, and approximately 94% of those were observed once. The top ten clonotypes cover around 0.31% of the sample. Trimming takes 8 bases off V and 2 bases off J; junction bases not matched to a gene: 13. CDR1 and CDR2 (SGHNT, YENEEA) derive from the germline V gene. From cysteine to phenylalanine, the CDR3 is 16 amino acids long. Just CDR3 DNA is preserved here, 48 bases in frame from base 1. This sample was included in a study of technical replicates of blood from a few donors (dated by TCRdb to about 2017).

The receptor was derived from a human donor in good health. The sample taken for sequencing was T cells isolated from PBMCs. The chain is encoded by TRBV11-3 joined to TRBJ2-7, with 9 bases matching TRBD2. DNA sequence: TGTGCCAGCGATGGGACGCTAGCGGGAAGAACCTACGAGCAGTACTTC. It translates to CASDGTLAGRTYEQYF.